One sample yielded the 18 T cell receptor beta chains listed below, sequenced in a study of shared clonotypes between healthy human individuals. Here immunoSEQ multiplex PCR was the method, and the copy in TCRdb shows in-frame clones only, minus some. The sample shows 550,000 to 600,000 clones, roughly 72% of them seen only once. Material: PBMCs. All receptors come from a woman between 40 and 50 years old in good health. Some clones in this sample may be carry-over from other donors' samples.

V is TRBV5-4 and J is TRBJ2-4; 12 bases fit TRBD1. The CDR3 totals 20 residues. Trimming cost V 4 bases and J 2 bases; bases outside gene matches: 16. The germline CDR1 and CDR2 sequences are SGHNT and YYREEE (reference sequence). DNA of the CDR3: TGTGCCAGCAGCGCACCCCCGGGACAGGGGGCGCCCAGTTCCAAAAACATTCAGTACTTC. Translated, it gives CASSAPPGQGAPSSKNIQYF.

V and J are TRBV19 and TRBJ1-5; D perhaps matches TRBD1 (5 bases). This CDR3 spans 15 amino acids. The V end lost 5 bases, the J end lost 6 bases, and 17 bases lay between the germline ends. Germline V gene data show CDR1 as LNHDA and CDR2 as SQIVND (reference sequence). The chain's CDR3 is CASSSQAGVAQPQHF. The CDR3 DNA follows: TGTGCCAGTAGTTCCCAGGCGGGGGTTGCTCAGCCCCAGCATTTT.

This clone was observed at least ten times. The genes are TRBV6-5 and TRBJ1-3, with a possible D match to TRBD1 (5 bases). V was trimmed by 2 bases and J by 0 bases, leaving 11 bases between them. This CDR3 has 16 residues. Germline loops: CDR1 MNHEY, CDR2 SVGAGI. CDR3 sequence: CASSYGAGSSGNTIYF. DNA of the CDR3: TGTGCCAGCAGTTACGGGGCAGGGAGCTCTGGAAACACCATATATTTT.

The rearrangement uses TRBV18 and TRBJ1-1; a possible D gene is TRBD1 (6 bases). Trimming took off 2 bases at V and 1 base at J, with 14 bases between the two ends. CDR1 is KGHSH and CDR2 is LQKENI in the germline V gene. The CDR3 length is 16 residues. The CDR3, as DNA: TGTGCCAGCTCACCAGGGCAGGGGCCGTGGAACACTGAAGCTTTCTTT. This sequence encodes CASSPGQGPWNTEAFF.

V usage is TRBV19 and J usage is TRBJ2-7; D tentatively fits TRBD1 or TRBD2 (5 bases each). The germline V gene has CDR1 LNHDA and CDR2 SQIVND (reference sequence). V was cut by 5 bases and J by 4 bases, with 9 bases left in between. CDR3 length equals 12 residues. The chain's CDR3 is CASSLGEYEQYF. In nucleotides, the CDR3 is TGTGCCAGTAGTTTGGGGGAATACGAGCAGTACTTC.

J is TRBJ1-3 and V is TRBV4-2; D is unresolved. The germline gives CDR1 LGHNA, CDR2 YNFKEQ. The length of the CDR3 is 19 residues. Trimming stripped 0 bases from V and 0 bases from J, with 18 bases between. The CDR3 DNA reads TGTGCCAGCAGCCAAGATCTCATCTCGGGCTGGCGCTCTGGAAACACCATATATTTT. It encodes CASSQDLISGWRSGNTIYF.

CDR3 protein: CASSPDLGQSNEKLFF. The DNA of the CDR3 is TGTGCCAGCTCACCTGATTTAGGACAGTCGAATGAAAAACTGTTTTTT. The chain links TRBV18 to TRBJ1-4; D might be TRBD1 (6 bases). V was trimmed by 3 bases and J by 5 bases, leaving 16 bases between them. Germline V lookup: CDR1 KGHSH, CDR2 LQKENI. The CDR3 sequence is 16 residues long.

J is TRBJ2-5 and V is TRBV19; TRBD1 is a possible D gene (6 bases). The CDR3 covers 13 residues. The germline CDR1 and CDR2 sequences are LNHDA and SQIVND (reference sequence). The V and J ends lost 3 bases and 5 bases respectively, with 10 bases between them. The CDR3 is CASSIGTRETQYF. The DNA of the CDR3 is TGTGCCAGTAGTATCGGGACACGTGAGACCCAGTACTTC.

The V and J genes are TRBV6-5 and TRBJ1-2; D is uncertain. V lost 5 bases and J 8 bases, leaving 18 bases between the germline ends. In germline, CDR1 is MNHEY, CDR2 SVGAGI. The CDR3 is made up of 14 amino acids. CDR3 coding DNA: TGTGCCAGCAGTCCCGACTCCAGTTGGGCGGGCTACACCTTC. This codes for CASSPDSSWAGYTF.

V and J are TRBV21-1 and TRBJ2-2; the table gives TRBD2 as D, unverified against the DNA. TRBV21-1 counts as a pseudogene. The CDR3 sequence is 16 residues long. DNA for the CDR3: TGTGCCAGCCCCCCGGGGGGGACTAGAGGCACCGGGGAGCTGTTTTTT. This codes for CASPPGGTRGTGELFF.

In its sample, this clone was seen a few times. The J gene is TRBJ2-2, the V gene TRBV13; 10 bases match TRBD2. The ends lost 5 bases at V and 6 bases at J; junction bases unmatched: 15. The CDR3 covers 18 residues. CDR1 is PRHDT and CDR2 is FYEKMQ in the germline V gene (reference sequence). The chain's CDR3 is CASSPGGLAVIAAGELFF. In DNA form, the CDR3 reads TGTGCCAGCAGCCCAGGTGGACTAGCGGTGATTGCGGCCGGGGAGCTGTTTTTT.

The rearrangement uses TRBV5-4 and TRBJ2-1, with D tentatively TRBD2 (5 bases). Germline V gives CDR1 SGHNT, CDR2 YYREEE (reference sequence). The V end was cut by 0 bases, the J end by 15 bases, with 19 bases between. The CDR3 has 14 residues. The CDR3 protein is CASSLEGLAVSRFF. CDR3 coding DNA: TGTGCCAGCAGCTTGGAAGGTCTAGCCGTGAGCAGGTTCTTC.

The chain has TRBV5-1 and TRBJ1-1, with 8 bases that match TRBD1. Germline V lookup: CDR1 SGHRS, CDR2 YFSETQ. The ends lost 4 bases at V and 2 bases at J; junction bases unmatched: 4. This CDR3 region has 14 residues. CDR3: CASSPTGGNTEAFF. The CDR3 DNA reads as TGCGCCAGCAGCCCAACAGGGGGAAACACTGAAGCTTTCTTT.

CDR3 sequence (DNA): TGTGCCAGCAGTGCCGGACAGGAAAAACTGTTTTTT. Translating gives CASSAGQEKLFF. The genes are TRBV25-1 and TRBJ1-4; possible D gene TRBD1, 6 bases. The germline CDR1 and CDR2 sequences are MGHDK and SYGVNS. The CDR3 contains 12 residues. The V and J ends lost 4 bases and 8 bases respectively, with 8 bases between them.

The chain employs TRBV2 and TRBJ2-7; 9 positions agree with TRBD2. J was trimmed by 2 bases and V by 4 bases; bases with no gene match: 6. This CDR3 region has 15 residues. CDR1 is SNHLY, CDR2 FYNNEI, per germline. The CDR3 sequence: CASSGAGGPTYEQYF. CDR3 nucleotides: TGTGCCAGCAGTGGAGCGGGAGGTCCGACCTACGAGCAGTACTTC.

Concerning this clone: This likely came from a read error, as a far larger clone is one base away. This chain connects TRBV4-2 to TRBJ2-7; 10 nucleotides match TRBD2. This CDR3 is 15 amino acids long. Germline V CDR1 and CDR2: LGHNA, YNFKEQ. With V trimmed by 3 bases and J by 3 bases, 5 bases remained unmatched. In DNA form, the CDR3 reads TGTGCCAGCAGCCACGGGACTAGCGAGAGCTACGAGCAGTACTTC. It specifies CASSHGTSESYEQYF.

The V gene is TRBV15, the J gene TRBJ2-1; 9 bases line up with TRBD2. Germline assignment: CDR1 LNHNV and CDR2 YYDKDF (reference sequence). Trimming at V came to 4 bases and at J to 6 bases, leaving 13 bases not matched to a gene. CDR3 length: 17 residues. The DNA for the CDR3 is TGTGCCACCAGCAAAGGGCGGTTTAGCGGGAGCGGCAATGAGCAGTTCTTC. Encoded protein: CATSKGRFSGSGNEQFF. The whole variable domain, remainder taken from reference TRBV15 and TRBJ2-1, is DAMVIQNPRYQVTQFGKPVTLSCSQTLNHNVMYWYQQKSSQAPKLLFHYYDKDFNNEADTPDNFQSRRPNTSFCFLDIRSPGLGDTAMYLCATSKGRFSGSGNEQFFGPGTRLTVL.

The CDR3 DNA reads TGTGCCAGCAGCTTAGCCGGACTAGCGGACTCCTACGAGCAGTACTTC. This encodes CASSLAGLADSYEQYF. This rearrangement joins TRBV11-2 to TRBJ2-7, with TRBD2 matching over 10 bases. This CDR3 contains 16 residues. The trim removed 1 base at V and 0 bases at J, leaving 3 bases unmatched. Looked up from germline, CDR1 is SGHAT and CDR2 is FQNNGV. The complete variable domain, with remaining parts taken from reference TRBV11-2 and TRBJ2-7, reads EAGVAQSPRYKIIEKRQSVAFWCNPISGHATLYWYQQILGQGPKLLIQFQNNGVVDDSQLPKDRFSAERLKGVDSTLKIQPAKLEDSAVYLCASSLAGLADSYEQYFGPGTRLTVT.